Following are 24 T cell receptor beta chains from one sample sequenced in a study of vaccination effects on CD4 cells after COVID-19. Sequencing followed a ViraFEST assay step that expanded antigen-specific CD4+ T cells with viral peptide pools. Following culture for roughly 10 days, CD4+ T cells were isolated. Their SARS-CoV-2 infection, verified by PCR, occurred between March and December 2020. Their target antigens are unknown. Here immunoSEQ multiplex PCR was the method, and the copy in TCRdb shows in-frame clones only, minus some. Here the sample spans some 56,000 clones, roughly three quarters being singletons. The source material was CD4+ T cells from PBMCs cultured with HIV peptides, sampled before COVID-19 vaccination. Sample subset: HIV-1 Nef peptide pool negative control/reference culture. Source of these receptors: a human donor who had a prior SARS-CoV-2 infection.

The rearrangement uses TRBV12-5 and TRBJ2-7, with 7 bases aligning to TRBD1. The V and J ends lost 1 base and 4 bases, in that order; junction bases with no gene match: 10. Germline loops: CDR1 LGHNT, CDR2 FRNRAP. This CDR3 contains 16 residues. As DNA, the CDR3 is TGTGCTAGTGGTTTGGCCCTCGGACAGGTTTGGTACGAGCAGTACTTC. This encodes CASGLALGQVWYEQYF. The full variable domain, its missing parts supplied by reference TRBV12-5 and TRBJ2-7, is DARVTQTPRHKVTEMGQEVTMRCQPILGHNTVFWYRQTMMQGLELLAYFRNRAPLDDSGMPKDRFSAEMPDATLATLKIQPSEPRDSAVYFCASGLALGQVWYEQYFGPGTRLTVT.

This clone was seen just once. The chain has TRBV6-6 and TRBJ2-3, with unresolved D. The V gene's germline CDR1 is MNHNY and CDR2 SVGAGI (reference sequence). This CDR3 comprises 13 residues. Trimming cost V 2 bases and J 6 bases, with 9 bases left between them. CDR3 residues: CASSYRARDTQYF. CDR3 nucleotides: TGTGCCAGCAGTTACCGGGCACGGGATACGCAGTATTTT.

V gene TRBV5-3 combines with J gene TRBJ1-5; D gene uncertain. TRBV5-3 is designated an ORF whose function remains uncertain. The V end lost 4 bases, the J end lost 0 bases, and 11 bases lay between the germline ends. The CDR3 extends over 15 amino acids. The CDR3 here is CARSRWHISNQPQHF. Written as DNA, the CDR3 is TGTGCCAGAAGCCGGTGGCATATTAGCAATCAGCCCCAGCATTTT.

The rearrangement uses TRBV6-6 and TRBJ2-3; D not resolved. The CDR3 runs 15 residues. Germline CDR1 reads MNHNY; CDR2 reads SVGAGI (reference sequence). The V end was cut by 2 bases, the J end by 8 bases, with 17 bases between. The CDR3 bases are TGTGCCAGCAGTTACATAGATAACTGGGGAAGTACGCAGTATTTT. Translated: CASSYIDNWGSTQYF.

This clone has more than one count but fewer than ten. The V call is TRBV27, the J call TRBJ2-7; 8 bases align to TRBD1. The V gene's germline CDR1 is MNHEY and CDR2 SMNVEV (reference sequence). V lost 9 bases, J lost 2 bases, and 3 bases stayed unmatched. This CDR3 region has 12 residues. The CDR3 region is CASSDRAYEQYF. The CDR3 coding sequence is TGTGCCAGTTCGGACAGGGCCTACGAGCAGTACTTC.

This clone was counted between two and nine times. This sequence joins TRBV7-8 and TRBJ2-1; 8 bases match TRBD2. This CDR3 comprises 15 residues. V trimming: 4 bases; J trimming: 5 bases; junction bases outside the gene matches: 7. Germline V CDR1 and CDR2: SGHVS, FQNEAQ. CDR3 sequence reads: CASSSRLASNNEQFF. DNA for the CDR3: TGTGCCAGCAGCTCTAGACTAGCGTCTAACAATGAGCAGTTCTTC.

The CDR3 nucleotides read TGTGCCAGCAGCTTAGATCGGACAGGGGGCGGCACTGAAGCTTTCTTT. Its protein is CASSLDRTGGGTEAFF. This chain links TRBV7-9 with TRBJ1-1; 11 nucleotides match TRBD1. In germline, CDR1 is SEHNR, CDR2 FQNEAQ (reference sequence). J gave up 4 bases and V 1 base, and 5 bases lay outside the gene matches. There are 16 residues in the CDR3.

The chain combines TRBV12-5 with TRBJ2-7; D remains unclear. CDR1 LGHNT and CDR2 FRNRAP come from the germline V gene. The CDR3 extends over 11 amino acids. With 4 bases removed from V and 7 bases from J, the gap between germline ends came to 8 bases. This chain's CDR3 is CASGSTREQYF. CDR3 DNA sequence: TGTGCTAGTGGTTCAACGCGGGAGCAGTACTTC. The whole variable domain, remainder taken from reference TRBV12-5 and TRBJ2-7, is DARVTQTPRHKVTEMGQEVTMRCQPILGHNTVFWYRQTMMQGLELLAYFRNRAPLDDSGMPKDRFSAEMPDATLATLKIQPSEPRDSAVYFCASGSTREQYFGPGTRLTVT.

CDR3 protein: CASRGLRLAGTDTQYF. CDR3 bases: TGTGCCAGCAGAGGCCTGAGGCTAGCGGGCACAGATACGCAGTATTTT. The chain recombines TRBV28 with TRBJ2-3, with 7 bases matching TRBD2. Germline V lookup: CDR1 MDHEN, CDR2 SYDVKM. J gave up 1 base and V 6 bases, and 10 bases lay outside the gene matches. The CDR3 totals 16 residues.

The genes are TRBV7-2 and TRBJ1-1; a weak D match, TRBD1 (6 bases). The CDR3 has 15 amino acids. V lost 2 bases, J lost 2 bases, and 12 bases lay in between. CDR1 and CDR2 (germline): SGHTA, FQGNSA. The CDR3: CASSLSGVGNTEAFF. The CDR3 coding sequence is TGTGCCAGCAGCTTATCAGGGGTGGGAAACACTGAAGCTTTCTTT. The entire variable domain, with the rest obtained from reference TRBV7-2 and TRBJ1-1, is as follows: GAGVSQSPSNKVTEKGKDVELRCDPISGHTALYWYRQSLGQGLEFLIYFQGNSAPDKSGLPSDRFSAERTGGSVSTLTIQRTQQEDSAVYLCASSLSGVGNTEAFFGQGTRLTVV.

V gene TRBV3-1 (or the pseudogene TRBV3-2) combines with J gene TRBJ1-1; a weak D match, TRBD1 (6 bases). V lost 4 bases and J lost 7, with 13 bases in between. Germline V CDR1 and CDR2: LGHDT, YNNKEL (reference sequence). The CDR3 contains 13 residues. In nucleotides, the CDR3 is TGTGCCAGCAGCCCCCCGGGGGGCTATGAAGCTTTCTTT. Encoded protein: CASSPPGGYEAFF.

In its sample, this clone was seen a few times. V usage is TRBV7-3 and J usage is TRBJ2-1, with D perhaps given as TRBD1 or TRBD2 (5 bases each). Trimming took 3 bases from V and 4 from J, leaving 7 bases between them. The CDR3 has 13 amino acids. The germline V gene has CDR1 SGHTA and CDR2 FQGTGA. Written as DNA, the CDR3 is TGTGCCAGCAGCTTGGGACGTTACAATGAGCAGTTCTTC. It encodes CASSLGRYNEQFF.

This clone was recorded a few times. This chain joins TRBV6-6 and TRBJ2-2, with a weak D call TRBD1 (5 bases). V lost 6 bases and J 5 bases, leaving 10 bases between the germline ends. In germline, CDR1 is MNHNY, CDR2 SVGAGI (reference sequence). This CDR3 spans 13 amino acids. The CDR3 sequence is CASRPGFTGELFF. CDR3 bases: TGTGCCAGCAGGCCAGGGTTTACCGGGGAGCTGTTTTTT.

The chain links TRBV3-1 (or the pseudogene TRBV3-2) to TRBJ2-5, with no clear D. The V gene's germline CDR1 is LGHDT and CDR2 YNNKEL (reference sequence). The CDR3 contains 13 residues. V lost 1 base and J lost 5, with 8 bases in between. The DNA for the CDR3 is TGTGCCAGCAGCCAAGGCCTAGGGGAGACCCAGTACTTC. The encoded protein is CASSQGLGETQYF.

This chain uses TRBV5-4 with TRBJ2-7, with 14 positions matching TRBD2. The junction had 13 bases not matched to a gene; V was cut back by 4 bases and J by 4 bases. Germline loops: CDR1 SGHNT, CDR2 YYREEE (reference sequence). This CDR3 region has 18 residues. CDR3 region: CASSQGLAGGRTSYEQYF. The CDR3 coding sequence is TGTGCCAGCAGCCAAGGACTAGCGGGAGGAAGGACCTCTTACGAGCAGTACTTC.

The rearrangement links TRBV5-1 to TRBJ2-2; 9 positions agree with TRBD2. The CDR3 loop spans 17 amino acids. CDR1 and CDR2 (germline): SGHRS, YFSETQ. With V trimmed by 4 bases and J by 3 bases, 10 bases remained unmatched. CDR3 DNA sequence: TGCGCCAGCAGCCCAGGTCCGGCTAGCGGGGACACCGGGGAGCTGTTTTTT. Translation gives CASSPGPASGDTGELFF.

The gene calls are TRBV5-6 and TRBJ2-3; 9 positions match TRBD1. V lost 4 bases, J lost 1 base, and 7 bases stayed unmatched. This CDR3 region has 16 residues. Germline lookup yields CDR1 SGHDT and CDR2 YYEEEE. The DNA of the CDR3 is TGTGCCAGCAGCGGAGGACAGGGGCTGCGCACAGATACGCAGTATTTT. Translated, it gives CASSGGQGLRTDTQYF.

The rearrangement joins TRBV7-3 to TRBJ2-3, with D perhaps TRBD1 (5 bases). Germline CDR1 reads SGHTA; CDR2 reads FQGTGA. This CDR3 is built from 13 residues. V lost 5 bases and J lost 7, with 13 bases in between. Here the CDR3 reads CASSPPGHYTQYF. The CDR3 nucleotides are TGTGCCAGCAGCCCCCCTGGACACTATACGCAGTATTTT.

The chain uses TRBV28 and TRBJ1-4; D remains unclear. V lost 7 bases to trimming and J lost 0 bases, with 6 bases between them. CDR3 length: 13 amino acids. CDR1 is MDHEN and CDR2 is SYDVKM in the germline V gene. The CDR3 DNA reads TGTGCCAGCAAGGAATCAACTAATGAAAAACTGTTTTTT. It codes for CASKESTNEKLFF.

This clone was detected only a few times. At one of its ends the junction is not consistent with the germline gene, which may arise from a read error. The rearrangement uses TRBV6-4 and TRBJ1-3, with D unclear. CDR1 is MRHNA and CDR2 is SNTAGT in the germline V gene. The CDR3 length is 16 residues. CDR3 amino acids: CASSESKLVTGNTIYF. DNA of the CDR3: TGTGCCAGCAGTGAATCGAAATTAGTGACTGGTAACACCATATATTTT.

The J gene is TRBJ1-3, the V gene TRBV2; D is unresolved. This CDR3 comprises 12 residues. Trimming took off 6 bases at V and 3 bases at J, with 6 bases between the two ends. Germline CDR1 reads SNHLY; CDR2 reads FYNNEI. The CDR3 region is CASRVVGNTIYF. CDR3 nucleotides: TGTGCCAGCAGAGTGGTTGGAAACACCATATATTTT.

J is TRBJ1-2 and V is TRBV24-1; D is perhaps TRBD1 (6 bases). The ends were cut back, 9 bases at V and 8 bases at J, with 18 bases in the middle. Germline CDR1 KGHDR, CDR2 SFDVKD. The CDR3 has 13 residues. CDR3 sequence reads: CATPEDSSEGYTF. The CDR3 DNA follows: TGTGCCACCCCCGAGGACAGCTCGGAGGGCTACACCTTC.

This clone was seen a few times. V gene TRBV19 combines with J gene TRBJ2-5, with D maybe TRBD1 (5 bases). CDR1 and CDR2 (germline): LNHDA, SQIVND (reference sequence). Trimming took off 3 bases at V and 5 bases at J, with 16 bases between the two ends. CDR3 length: 15 residues. The CDR3 loop is CASSIINGAGETQYF. In nucleotides, the CDR3 is TGTGCCAGTAGTATTATAAATGGGGCAGGGGAGACCCAGTACTTC.

The V and J genes are TRBV28 and TRBJ1-5; D is possibly TRBD1 (5 bases). The CDR3 loop spans 12 amino acids. Germline lookup yields CDR1 MDHEN and CDR2 SYDVKM. V was pared by 10 bases and J by 5 bases, with 12 bases between. CDR3 sequence (DNA): TGTGCCACCGGGGGAATTGATCAGCCCCAGCATTTT. The encoded protein is CATGGIDQPQHF.